The following is a T cell receptor (beta chain) sequence with its context. No antigen is known for it. Germline V gene lookup returns CDR1 MNHEY and CDR2 SVGAGI. Trimming took off 4 bases at V and 1 base at J, with 13 bases between the two ends. This CDR3 contains 15 residues. This entry belongs to a study of cytomegalovirus exposure and HLA in healthy donors. Study-level background: The approximately 710 first-cohort repertoires and the approximately 130 validation repertoires shared the same platform, a later analysis reported. Regarding the study as a whole: A subsequent analysis found that TCR clusters from the first cohort also tended to co-occur in the 110 or so validation repertoires, with under 95% of cluster scores above 0. Cytomegalovirus association was listed for under 200 TCR beta chains.

The approximately 120-subject validation cohort, separate from the approximately 630-subject first cohort, included the donors. Libraries were prepared by immunoSEQ multiplex PCR; TCRdb keeps only in-frame clonotypes and omits some of them. The table lists about 120,000 clones, about 96% of them singletons. This TCR derives from a man between 18 and 35 years old in good health and CMV-seronegative. The rearrangement joins TRBV6-5 to TRBJ1-1; possibly TRBD1 for D (5 bases). The source material was PBMCs. The chain's CDR3 is CASSSPGGSNTEAFF. The CDR3 coding sequence is TGTGCCAGCAGTTCCCCGGGGGGGTCGAACACTGAAGCTTTCTTT.